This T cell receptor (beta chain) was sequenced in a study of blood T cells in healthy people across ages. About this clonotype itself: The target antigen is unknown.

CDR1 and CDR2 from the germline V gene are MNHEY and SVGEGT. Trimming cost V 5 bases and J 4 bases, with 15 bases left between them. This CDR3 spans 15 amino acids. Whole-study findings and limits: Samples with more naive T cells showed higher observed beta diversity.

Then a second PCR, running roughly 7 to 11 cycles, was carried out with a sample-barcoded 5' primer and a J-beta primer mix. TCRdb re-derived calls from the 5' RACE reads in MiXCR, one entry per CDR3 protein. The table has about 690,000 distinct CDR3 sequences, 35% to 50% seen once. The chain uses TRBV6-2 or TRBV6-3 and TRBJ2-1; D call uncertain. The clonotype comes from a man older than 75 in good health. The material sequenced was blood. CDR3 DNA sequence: TGTGCCAGCAGTCAAACGGTGGGTTGGTACAATGAGCAGTTCTTC. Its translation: CASSQTVGWYNEQFF.